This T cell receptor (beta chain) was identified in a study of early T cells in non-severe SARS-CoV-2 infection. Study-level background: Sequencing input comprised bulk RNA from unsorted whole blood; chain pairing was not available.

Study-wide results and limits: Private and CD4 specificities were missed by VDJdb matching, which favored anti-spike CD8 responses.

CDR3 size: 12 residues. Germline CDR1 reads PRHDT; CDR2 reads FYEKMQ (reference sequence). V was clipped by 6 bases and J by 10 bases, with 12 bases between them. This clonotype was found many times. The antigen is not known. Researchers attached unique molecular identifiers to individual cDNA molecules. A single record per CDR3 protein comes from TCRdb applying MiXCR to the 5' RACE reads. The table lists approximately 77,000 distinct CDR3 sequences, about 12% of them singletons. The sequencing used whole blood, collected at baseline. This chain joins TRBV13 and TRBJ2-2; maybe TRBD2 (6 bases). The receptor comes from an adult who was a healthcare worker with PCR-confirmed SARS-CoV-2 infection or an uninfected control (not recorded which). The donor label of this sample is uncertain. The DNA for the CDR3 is TGTGCCAGCAGGAAAGGAGGGACGGAGCTGTTTTTT. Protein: CASRKGGTELFF.